The entry below gives a single T cell receptor beta chain sequence along with its context. The antigen it recognizes is unknown. No base qualities exist here, and no much larger clone lies one base off it. Using the deep immunoSEQ assay, multiplex PCR amplified TCR CDR3 regions from genomic DNA. Genomic DNA extracted from each cell subset was distributed evenly over all wells of several immunoSEQ 96-well plates, and each plate served as one replicate. For sorted subsets, each replicate PCR was loaded with approximately 0.2 ug genomic DNA, equivalent to 25,000 to 35,000 T cell genomes. Purified libraries were quantified with a Qubit 3.0 fluorometer, sized on a Bioanalyzer 2100, and re-quantified with the KAPA Library Quantification kit. Every immunoSEQ 96-well plate was sequenced on a separate single-read 150-cycle Illumina NextSeq 550 flow cell. Per the source publication's procedure: Because the immunoSEQ output included only junctional sequences and no quality scores, the filtering could not be the same as the filtering used for full-length reads. To assign V/J genes and CDR3, sequences were annotated using PyIR, a Python wrapper for IgBLAST v1.9, with IMGT germline references. Reads were filtered out if the reads had weak V/J assignments (E-value above 1e-6), no CDR3, stop codons, out-of-frame junctions, or ambiguous translated residues. A V3J clonotype was defined by an identical inferred V gene, J gene, and CDR3 amino acid sequence. Percentage overlap between repertoires was calculated by dividing the number of shared unique clonotypes by the size of the smaller repertoire. Three approaches were used to assess repertoire richness: RTK rarefaction, the Chao1 estimator, and Recon v2.1 estimates of unobserved clonotypes. OLGA was used to compute generation probabilities for all TCRbeta clonotypes that the gDNA method yielded from a handful of donors. TCRdb retrieved this table from immuneACCESS and kept in-frame rearrangements only. Not all clones are present; in checked studies, unresolved V genes account for under half, and no reason is known for the remainder. V, J and clone size are those of that table, while D and trimming were read from the DNA. The sample records 1.4 million to 1.5 million clones, over 95% of which are singletons. In total, the top ten clones hold 1% to 1.5% of the sample.

These data originate in a study of shared clonotypes between healthy human individuals (dated by TCRdb to about 2020). Notes on the research overall: A few men and two women, aged 18 to 49 years, made up the cohort. For each donor, CD4 naive and CD4 memory were each run on three plates, CD8 naive on two plates, and CD8 memory on one plate. To estimate repertoire size and how much clonotype sharing occurs between individuals, the study deeply sequenced the blood TCR repertoires of 4 to 6 healthy adults. Libraries were prepared and TCR repertoires were sequenced by different laboratories using diverse techniques, in order to increase sequencing depth and limit assay-specific biases. Leukapheresis yielded between about 0.85 and 10 billion PBMCs per donor.

Study-level results and caveats: Naive subsets generally had larger estimated clonotype richness than memory subsets did. Because the study included only a small number of donors, the genetic and exposure-history diversity represented was limited. Incomplete sequencing was indicated by rarefaction of sorted-subset datasets, despite the large sequencing depth. Sharing across several donors was observed for approximately 5% of naive CD4, under 4% of naive CD8, about 2.3% of memory CD4, and around 0.42% of memory CD8 clonotypes. Compared with non-shared clonotypes, the clonotypes found in all four sorted-subset donors had higher generation probabilities. Sampling was limited to blood, and TCR repertoires in tissue likely differ from TCR repertoires in blood. Pairwise subsampling indicated that sequencing depth was expected to affect the degree of clonotype sharing among donors.

Trimming at the junction amounts to 0 bases on V and 8 bases on J, and the germline ends lie 13 bases apart. The germline V gene supplies CDR1 KGHSH and CDR2 LQKENI. The CDR3 starts with the cysteine, ends with the phenylalanine, and has 15 residues. Of the read, only the CDR3 DNA is kept; its 45 bases are in frame from base 1. Donors were healthy HIV-negative adults with no recently reported acute infections or vaccinations. All donors were Caucasian adults living in Nashville, Tennessee, USA. CD4+ T cells were enriched through magnetic negative selection, after which naive cells were positively selected on CD45RA and the remaining negative fraction served as the memory subset. Blood was obtained by leukapheresis, after which PBMCs were separated by Ficoll-Histopaque density gradient centrifugation and cryopreserved in liquid nitrogen vapor phase. Purity and quantity of every magnetically sorted T cell population were checked by analytical flow cytometry. Genomic DNA was isolated from every sorted fraction and measured by UV absorbance on a Nanodrop 2000c.

Material for sequencing was naive CD4+ T cells sorted from blood. Explained via the paper, the cell subset or site label denotes: CD45RA+ positively selected. Recombination linked TRBV18 to TRBJ1-4; the D segment cannot be called with confidence. This TCR derives from a young man in good health. The DNA is as follows: TGTGCCAGCTCACCACCGGGGAACATGGGGGAAAAACTGTTTTTT. It codes for CASSPPGNMGEKLFF.